This TCR beta chain originates from a study of graft-versus-host responses after intestinal transplantation. Overall study: Each patient got anti-thymocyte globulin induction, then tacrolimus and steroids for about 3 years.

Sequenced by immunoSEQ multiplex PCR; TCRdb stores in-frame clones only, minus some. The repertoire has about 96,000 clones, roughly 92% of them found once; the top ten carry more than 0.3%. In regard to this clone: Its antigen is not identified.

The CDR3 consists of 17 residues. The J segment lost 2 bases and the V segment lost 1 base, leaving 8 bases of the junction unmatched. Germline CDR1 and CDR2: KGHSH and LQKENI. Points from the study as a whole: The recipient marrow held GvH clones, and some of them showed up first in ileum or blood. Patients with graft-donor T cell macrochimerism had high graft-versus-host to host-versus-graft clonal ratios in allografts.

The sample consisted of unstimulated CD4+ T cells sorted from spleen or lymph node cells, taken before intestinal transplant. The receptor comes from a human donor who received an intestinal transplant. The chain links TRBV18 to TRBJ1-1; TRBD1 matches at 9 bases. CDR3 DNA: TGTGCCAGCTCACCACTTAACCGGGGACAGGGCAACACTGAAGCTTTCTTT. Residues: CASSPLNRGQGNTEAFF.